This entry concerns a single TCR beta chain. This sample was included in a study of control samples from healthy donors and cancer patients. Generated by immunoSEQ multiplex PCR, the TCRdb table keeps only in-frame clones and is missing some. The sample records 160,000 or so clones, over 90% being singletons. Sequencing was done on a sample of blood. The sequence was collected from a woman aged 25 to 45 in good health.

CDR3 sequence (DNA): TGCGCCAGCAGCCCTTCGGGACTAGGGTGGGTAGATACGCAGTATTTT. It specifies CASSPSGLGWVDTQYF. The chain combines TRBV4-1 with TRBJ2-3; 8 bases fit TRBD2. Looked up from germline, CDR1 is MGHRA and CDR2 is YSYEKL. V was pared by 4 bases and J by 5 bases, with 11 bases of the junction left unmatched. The CDR3 sequence is 16 residues long.